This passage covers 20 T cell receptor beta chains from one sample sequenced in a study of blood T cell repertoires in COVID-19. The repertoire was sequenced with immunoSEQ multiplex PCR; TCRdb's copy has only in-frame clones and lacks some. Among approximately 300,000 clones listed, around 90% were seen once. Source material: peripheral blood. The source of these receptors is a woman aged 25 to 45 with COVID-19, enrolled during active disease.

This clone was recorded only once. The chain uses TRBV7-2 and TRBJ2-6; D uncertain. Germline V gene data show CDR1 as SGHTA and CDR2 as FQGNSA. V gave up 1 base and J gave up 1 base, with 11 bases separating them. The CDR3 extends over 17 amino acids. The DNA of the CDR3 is TGTGCCAGCAGCTTAGGGTCTTTCGGGTCTGGGGCCAACGTCCTGACTTTC. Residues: CASSLGSFGSGANVLTF.

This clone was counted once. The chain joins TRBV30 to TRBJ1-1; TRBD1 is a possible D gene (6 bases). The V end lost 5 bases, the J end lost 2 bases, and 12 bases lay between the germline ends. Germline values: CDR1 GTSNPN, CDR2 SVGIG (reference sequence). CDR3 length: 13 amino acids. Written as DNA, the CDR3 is TGTGCCTGGGGACAGCGTGATAACACTGAAGCTTTCTTT. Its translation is CAWGQRDNTEAFF. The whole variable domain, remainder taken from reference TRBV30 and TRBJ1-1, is SQTIHQWPATLVQPVGSPLSLECTVEGTSNPNLYWYRQAAGRGLQLLFYSVGIGQISSEVPQNLSASRPQDRQFILSSKKLLLSDSGFYLCAWGQRDNTEAFFGQGTRLTVV.

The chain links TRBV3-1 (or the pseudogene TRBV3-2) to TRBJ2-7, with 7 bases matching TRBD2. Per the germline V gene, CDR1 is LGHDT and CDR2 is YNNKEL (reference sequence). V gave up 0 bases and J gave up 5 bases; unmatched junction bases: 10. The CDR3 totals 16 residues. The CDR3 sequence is CASSQDVGGFGHEQYF. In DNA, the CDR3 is TGTGCCAGCAGCCAAGATGTGGGAGGGTTTGGCCACGAGCAGTACTTC.

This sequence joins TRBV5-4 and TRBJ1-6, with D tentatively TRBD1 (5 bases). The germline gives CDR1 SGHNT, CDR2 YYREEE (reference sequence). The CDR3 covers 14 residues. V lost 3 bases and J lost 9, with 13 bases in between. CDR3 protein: CASSWRGGSSPLHF. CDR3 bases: TGTGCCAGCAGCTGGAGGGGTGGCAGTTCACCCCTCCACTTT.

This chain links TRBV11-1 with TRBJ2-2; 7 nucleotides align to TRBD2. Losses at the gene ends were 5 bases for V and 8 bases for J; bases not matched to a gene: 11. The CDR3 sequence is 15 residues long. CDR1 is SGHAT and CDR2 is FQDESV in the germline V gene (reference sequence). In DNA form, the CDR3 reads TGTGCCAGCAGCCCACGGGGCGGGAGACTTGGGGAGCTGTTTTTT. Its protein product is CASSPRGGRLGELFF.

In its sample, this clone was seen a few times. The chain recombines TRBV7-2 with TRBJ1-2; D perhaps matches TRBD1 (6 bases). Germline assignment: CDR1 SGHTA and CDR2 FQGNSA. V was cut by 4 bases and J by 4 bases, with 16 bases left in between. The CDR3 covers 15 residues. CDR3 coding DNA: TGTGCCAGCAGCTCCTCTCAAGGGGGAACCTATGGCTACACCTTC. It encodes CASSSSQGGTYGYTF. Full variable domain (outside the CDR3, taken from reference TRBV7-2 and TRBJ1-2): GAGVSQSPSNKVTEKGKDVELRCDPISGHTALYWYRQSLGQGLEFLIYFQGNSAPDKSGLPSDRFSAERTGGSVSTLTIQRTQQEDSAVYLCASSSSQGGTYGYTFGSGTRLTVV.

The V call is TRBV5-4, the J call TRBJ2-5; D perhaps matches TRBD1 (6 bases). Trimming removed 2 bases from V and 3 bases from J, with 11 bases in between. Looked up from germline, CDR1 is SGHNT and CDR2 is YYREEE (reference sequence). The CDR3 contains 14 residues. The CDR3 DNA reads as TGTGCCAGCAGCTTTAGTGGGGGCGAAGAGACCCAGTACTTC. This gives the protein CASSFSGGEETQYF.

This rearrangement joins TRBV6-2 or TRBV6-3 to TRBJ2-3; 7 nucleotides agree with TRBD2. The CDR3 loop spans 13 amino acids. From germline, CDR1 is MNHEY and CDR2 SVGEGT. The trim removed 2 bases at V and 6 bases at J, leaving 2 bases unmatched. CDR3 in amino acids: CASSYAGGDTQYF. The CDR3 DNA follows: TGTGCCAGCAGTTACGCCGGGGGGGATACGCAGTATTTT.

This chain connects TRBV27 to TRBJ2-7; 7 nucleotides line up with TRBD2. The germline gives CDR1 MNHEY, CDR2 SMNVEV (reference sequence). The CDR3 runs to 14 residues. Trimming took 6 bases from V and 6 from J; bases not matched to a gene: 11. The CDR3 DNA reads TGTGCCAGCAGCCCTTGGTTCGGGAGGCCCGAGCAGTACTTC. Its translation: CASSPWFGRPEQYF.

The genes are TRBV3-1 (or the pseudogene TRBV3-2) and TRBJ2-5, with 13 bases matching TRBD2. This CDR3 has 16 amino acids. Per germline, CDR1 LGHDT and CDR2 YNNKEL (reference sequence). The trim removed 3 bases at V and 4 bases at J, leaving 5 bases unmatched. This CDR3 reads CASSHTSGRAGETQYF. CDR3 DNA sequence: TGTGCCAGCAGCCACACTAGCGGGAGGGCCGGAGAGACCCAGTACTTC.

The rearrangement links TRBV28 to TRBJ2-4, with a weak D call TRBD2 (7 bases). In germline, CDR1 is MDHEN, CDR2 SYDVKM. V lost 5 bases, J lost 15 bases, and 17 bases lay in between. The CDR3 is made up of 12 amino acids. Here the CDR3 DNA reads TGTGCCAGCAGTCCCCCGGGGCGGGGGCGGTACTTC. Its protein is CASSPPGRGRYF.

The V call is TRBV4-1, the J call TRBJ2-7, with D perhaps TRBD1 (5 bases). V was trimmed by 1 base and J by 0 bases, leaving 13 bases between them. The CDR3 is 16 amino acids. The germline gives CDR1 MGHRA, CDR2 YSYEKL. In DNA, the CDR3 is TGCGCCAGCAGCCAAGTAGTGACAGCAAGCTCCTACGAGCAGTACTTC. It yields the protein CASSQVVTASSYEQYF.

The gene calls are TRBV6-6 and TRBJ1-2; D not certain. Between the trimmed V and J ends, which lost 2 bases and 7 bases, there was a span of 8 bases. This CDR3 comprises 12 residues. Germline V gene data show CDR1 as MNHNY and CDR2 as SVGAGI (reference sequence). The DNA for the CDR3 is TGTGCCAGCAGTTACATACAAGTTGGCTACACCTTC. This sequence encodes CASSYIQVGYTF.

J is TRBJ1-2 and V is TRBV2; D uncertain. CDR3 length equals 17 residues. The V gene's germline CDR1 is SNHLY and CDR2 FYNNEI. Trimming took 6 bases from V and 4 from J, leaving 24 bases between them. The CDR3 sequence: CASRRVEGRRDGYGYTF. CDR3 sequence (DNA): TGTGCCAGCAGAAGGGTCGAAGGGCGGAGGGATGGCTATGGCTACACCTTC.

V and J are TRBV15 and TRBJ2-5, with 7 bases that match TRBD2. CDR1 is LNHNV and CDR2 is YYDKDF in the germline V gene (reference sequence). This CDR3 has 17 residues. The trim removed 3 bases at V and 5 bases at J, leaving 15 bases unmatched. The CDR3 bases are TGTGCCACCAGCAGTGGGGGAGTAGGCGGGAGCGGGGAGACCCAGTACTTC. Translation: CATSSGGVGGSGETQYF.

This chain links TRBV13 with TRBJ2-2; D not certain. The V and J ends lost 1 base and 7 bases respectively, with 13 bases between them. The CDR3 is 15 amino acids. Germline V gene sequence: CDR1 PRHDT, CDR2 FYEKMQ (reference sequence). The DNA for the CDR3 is TGTGCCAGCAGCTTAGTACCACCAGGCCTCGGGGAGCTGTTTTTT. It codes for CASSLVPPGLGELFF.

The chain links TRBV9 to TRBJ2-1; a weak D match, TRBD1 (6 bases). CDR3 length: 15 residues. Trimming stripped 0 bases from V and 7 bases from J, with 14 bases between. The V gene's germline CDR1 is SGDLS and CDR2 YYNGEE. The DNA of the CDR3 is TGTGCCAGCAGCGTAGGGGACACCCCCGGGAATGAGCAGTTCTTC. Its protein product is CASSVGDTPGNEQFF. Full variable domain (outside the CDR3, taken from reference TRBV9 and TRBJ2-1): DSGVTQTPKHLITATGQRVTLRCSPRSGDLSVYWYQQSLDQGLQFLIQYYNGEERAKGNILERFSAQQFPDLHSELNLSSLELGDSALYFCASSVGDTPGNEQFFGPGTRLTVL.

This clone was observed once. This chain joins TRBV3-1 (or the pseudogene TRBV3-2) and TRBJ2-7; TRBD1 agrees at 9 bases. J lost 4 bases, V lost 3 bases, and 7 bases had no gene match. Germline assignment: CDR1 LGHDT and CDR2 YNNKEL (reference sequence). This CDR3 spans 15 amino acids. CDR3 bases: TGTGCCAGCAGCCATACAGGACAGGGGTGGTACGAGCAGTACTTC. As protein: CASSHTGQGWYEQYF.

The CDR3 nucleotides read TGTGCCAGCAGCTTAGTGGAACGGGGGGTTGGTAGAGCTTCGGGAACTTTCTTT. Translation: CASSLVERGVGRASGTFF. V is TRBV7-8 and J is TRBJ1-1; tentative D call: TRBD1 (5 bases). The germline gives CDR1 SGHVS, CDR2 FQNEAQ. V was pared by 1 base and J by 12 bases, with 30 bases between. The CDR3 sequence is 18 residues long. Full variable domain (missing parts from reference TRBV7-8 and TRBJ1-1): GAGVSQSPRYKVAKRGQDVALRCDPISGHVSLFWYQQALGQGPEFLTYFQNEAQLDKSGLPSDRFFAERPEGSVSTLKIQRTQQEDSAVYLCASSLVERGVGRASGTFFGQGTRLTVV.

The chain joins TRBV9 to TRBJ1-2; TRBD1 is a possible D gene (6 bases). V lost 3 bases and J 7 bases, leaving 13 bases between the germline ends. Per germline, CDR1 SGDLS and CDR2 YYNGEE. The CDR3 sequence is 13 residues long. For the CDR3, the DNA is TGTGCCAGCAGCGCAAGTTTAGGGGGTGGCTACACCTTC. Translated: CASSASLGGGYTF.